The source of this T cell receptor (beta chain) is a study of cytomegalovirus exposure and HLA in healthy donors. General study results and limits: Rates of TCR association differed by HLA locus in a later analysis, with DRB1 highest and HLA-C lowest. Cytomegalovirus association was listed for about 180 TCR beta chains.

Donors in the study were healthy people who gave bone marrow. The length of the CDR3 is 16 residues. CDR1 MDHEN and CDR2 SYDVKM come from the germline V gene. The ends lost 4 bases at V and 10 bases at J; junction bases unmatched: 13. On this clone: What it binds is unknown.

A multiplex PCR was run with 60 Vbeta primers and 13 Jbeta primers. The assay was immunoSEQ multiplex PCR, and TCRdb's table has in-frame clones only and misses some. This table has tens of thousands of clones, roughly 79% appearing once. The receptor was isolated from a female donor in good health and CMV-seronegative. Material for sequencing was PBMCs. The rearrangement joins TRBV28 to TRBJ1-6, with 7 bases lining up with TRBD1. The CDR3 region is CASSSSDRALVSPLHF. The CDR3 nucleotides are TGTGCCAGCAGTTCCTCAGACAGGGCTCTCGTGTCACCCCTCCACTTT.